This TCR beta chain is from a study of cytomegalovirus exposure and HLA in healthy donors. The overall study: The same platform was used for the 130 or so validation repertoires as for the approximately 720 first-cohort repertoires, as reported in a later analysis.

The germline V gene has CDR1 MNHEY and CDR2 SMNVEV (reference sequence). The CDR3 totals 17 residues. The J segment lost 1 base and the V segment lost 5 bases, leaving 7 bases of the junction unmatched. The donors formed part of the roughly 110-subject validation cohort, distinct from the approximately 630-subject first cohort. Study-wide results and caveats: In vitro assays verified that a few CMV-associated chains recognized CMV antigens specifically. TCR clusters originating in the first cohort tended to co-occur in the 120 validation repertoires, according to a later analysis.

Sequenced by immunoSEQ multiplex PCR; TCRdb stores in-frame clones only, minus some. The repertoire holds 120,000 to 150,000 clones, with 84% as singletons. Turning to this clone: What it binds is unknown.

The clonotype originates from a woman in her twenties or thirties in good health and CMV-seronegative. What was sequenced was PBMCs. The chain carries TRBV27 and TRBJ1-6, with 8 bases fitting TRBD1. CDR3: CASSEDRVLSYNSPLHF. Here the CDR3 DNA reads TGTGCCAGCAGTGAGGACAGGGTTTTGTCCTATAATTCACCCCTCCACTTT.